The present T cell receptor (beta chain) was sequenced within a study of T cells in Graves' hyperthyroidism and ophthalmopathy. General study findings and limits: The model's output predicted ophthalmopathy at a median of 6.5 months prior to onset. Also found in blood were most expanded thyroid clonotypes above 0.001.

No ophthalmopathy progression within 18 months constituted stable Graves' hyperthyroidism. The CDR3 runs to 17 residues. Per the germline V gene, CDR1 is SGHRS and CDR2 is YFSETQ. From RNA transcripts, TCR beta CDR3 regions were amplified. The HTBI primer set served for first-round RT-PCR of the TCR CDR3. TCRdb processed the multiplex PCR reads anew with MiXCR; each CDR3 protein has one entry. The table shows some 620,000 distinct CDR3 sequences, with about a sixth occurring only once. This clonotype has only a few counts. The antigen is undetermined. An end of the junction does not agree with germline; a read error may underlie this.

The chain combines TRBV5-1 with TRBJ2-7, with TRBD2 matching over 9 bases. The receptor was isolated from a woman in her thirties with Graves' hyperthyroidism. The source material was blood. CDR3 amino acids: CASSLGSSGNSSYEQYF. The CDR3 DNA sequence: TGTGCCAGCAGCTTAGGGTCTAGCGGGAACTCGTCCTACGAGCAGTACTTC.